This T cell receptor (beta chain) appears in the sequencing data of a study of blood T cell repertoires in COVID-19. Background on the study: Spain, Italy and the United States supplied samples that represented acute and convalescent COVID-19. From T cells, B-cell-depleted T cells, or PBMCs came the material, which was cDNA or gDNA.

V dropped 3 bases and J dropped 10 bases, with 7 bases sitting between them. CDR1 and CDR2 (germline): MDHEN, SYDVKM. The CDR3 runs 12 residues. In the source study's methods: Amplified reference gene primers provided the basis for estimating nucleated cell counts. Sequencing used immunoSEQ multiplex PCR; TCRdb keeps in-frame clones, though not all of them. The DNA was the basis for D and trimming; V, J and clone size are from that table. The repertoire holds approximately 290,000 clones, with roughly 80% as singletons. Enrolment of Seattle patients took place during active infection, and they were followed longitudinally.

Sample: peripheral blood. The clonotype was recovered from a person between 65 and 79 years old with COVID-19, enrolled during active disease. J is TRBJ1-6 and V is TRBV28; no definite D call. CDR3 sequence reads: CASSLLSSPLHF. CDR3 bases: TGTGCCAGCAGTTTGTTATCCTCACCCCTCCACTTT. The whole variable domain, filled in from reference TRBV28 and TRBJ1-6, reads DVKVTQSSRYLVKRTGEKVFLECVQDMDHENMFWYRQDPGLGLRLIYFSYDVKMKEKGDIPEGYSVSREKKERFSLILESASTNQTSMYLCASSLLSSPLHFGNGTRLTVT.